Listed below are T cell receptor beta chains from one sample, sequenced in a study of regulatory T cells in long-lasting Graves disease. TCRdb re-analysed the multiplex PCR reads in MiXCR, keeping a single row per CDR3 protein. The table lists some 440,000 distinct CDR3 sequences, about a fifth of them singletons, with 7.8% in the top ten. Sequenced material: peripheral blood mononuclear cells (PBMCs), taken when the disease was refractory, from a patient treated with antithyroid drugs. The source is a female donor with Graves disease. Each CDR3 is given with its conserved first and last residue. D genes are given only for firm matches. Where a row states a size, it is once, few, many or the class of an expanded clone; other rows omit it.

clone_size | j_call | v_call | cdr3_length | d_call | cdr3_aa | cdr3_nt
many | TRBJ1-5 | TRBV7-2 | 13 | TRBD1 | CASSEGASQPQHF | TGTGCCAGCAGTGAGGGGGCTAGTCAGCCCCAGCATTTT
- | TRBJ2-7 | TRBV3-1 | 14 | TRBD2 | CASARASGIYEQYF | TGTGCCAGCGCCCGGGCTAGCGGGATTTACGAGCAGTACTTC
many | TRBJ2-7 | TRBV19 | 15 | TRBD2 | CASSTHSGRTYEQYF | TGTGCCAGTAGTACTCATAGCGGGAGAACCTACGAGCAGTACTTC
few | TRBJ1-5 | TRBV7-2 | 15 | - | CASSLRPESNQPQHF | TGTGCCAGCAGCTTAAGGCCCGAAAGCAATCAGCCCCAGCATTTT
- | TRBJ2-4 | TRBV20-1 | 16 | TRBD2 | CSAYTGTSGRAGIQYF | TGCAGTGCCTACACCGGGACTAGCGGGAGAGCGGGCATTCAGTACTTC
- | TRBJ2-7 | TRBV19 | 11 | - | CASGFRDEQYF | TGTGCCAGCGGGTTTCGCGACGAGCAGTACTTC
many | TRBJ1-1 | TRBV6-1 | 14 | - | CASSRTLMNTEAFF | TGCGCCAGCAGCCGGACCCTTATGAACACTGAAGCTTTCTTT
many | TRBJ2-5 | TRBV18 | 12 | - | CASSPGGETQYF | TGTGCCAGCAGTCCAGGGGGGGAGACCCAGTACTTC
- | TRBJ1-1 | TRBV6-1 | 11 | - | CATVRDTEAFF | TGTGCCACGGTTCGGGACACTGAAGCTTTCTTT
many | TRBJ2-2 | TRBV28 | 14 | TRBD1 | CASSLTGDDGELFF | TGTGCCAGCAGTTTAACAGGGGATGACGGGGAGCTGTTTTTT
- | TRBJ2-3 | TRBV5-6 | 16 | - | CASSLGVGAGGDTQYF | TGTGCCAGCAGCTTGGGGGTGGGAGCGGGCGGAGATACGCAGTATTTT
- | TRBJ2-7 | TRBV6-1 | 15 | - | CASSMTSRSMSEQYF | TGTGCCAGCAGCATGACTAGTCGGTCGATGAGCGAGCAGTACTTC
few | TRBJ2-5 | TRBV19 | 15 | TRBD2 | CASRFRTSGVETQYF | TGTGCCAGTAGGTTCAGGACTAGCGGGGTAGAGACCCAGTACTTC
many | TRBJ2-7 | TRBV2 | 13 | - | CASSVGPGNEQYF | TGTGCCAGCAGTGTGGGACCTGGGAACGAGCAGTACTTC
many | TRBJ2-5 | TRBV6-9 | 16 | TRBD2 | CASSYSQASGIKTQYF | TGTGCCAGCAGTTACTCCCAGGCTAGCGGGATTAAGACCCAGTACTTC
many | TRBJ2-7 | TRBV7-9 | 15 | - | CASSLLGQEVDEQYF | TGTGCCAGCAGCTTACTGGGCCAGGAGGTCGACGAGCAGTACTTC
many | TRBJ2-5 | TRBV6-1 | 16 | TRBD2 | CASSVVAGGPGETQYF | TGTGCCAGCAGTGTCGTAGCGGGAGGGCCTGGAGAGACCCAGTACTTC
many | TRBJ1-4 | TRBV28 | 15 | TRBD1 | CASSHRQGSNEKLFF | TGTGCCAGCAGCCACCGACAGGGTTCTAATGAAAAACTGTTTTTT
- | TRBJ1-1 | TRBV20-1 | 13 | - | CSALIPGSGEAFF | TGCAGTGCTCTTATACCGGGCAGCGGCGAAGCTTTCTTT
many | TRBJ1-1 | TRBV29-1 | 16 | - | CSVEDPTHGRDTEAFF | TGCAGCGTTGAAGACCCCACCCACGGCAGGGACACTGAAGCTTTCTTT
once | TRBJ2-1 | TRBV29-1 | 13 | TRBD1 | CSVESRPGGEQFF | TGCAGCGTTGAATCCCGCCCAGGGGGCGAGCAGTTCTTC
many | TRBJ2-7 | TRBV13 | 15 | TRBD1 | CASSLVGRGSYEQYF | TGTGCCAGCAGCTTAGTTGGCAGGGGGTCCTACGAGCAGTACTTC
- | TRBJ2-2 | TRBV6-5 | 18 | TRBD2 | CASSYEGREVLNTGELFF | TGTGCCAGCAGTTACGAGGGGCGGGAGGTTCTGAACACCGGGGAGCTGTTTTTT
- | TRBJ2-1 | TRBV28 | 18 | TRBD2 | CASSFYRGRSGRAVEQFF | TGTGCCAGCAGTTTTTACCGGGGGAGAAGCGGGAGGGCCGTTGAGCAGTTCTTC
few | TRBJ1-5 | TRBV3-1 | 14 | - | CASSQAPSNQPQHF | TGTGCCAGCAGCCAAGCCCCAAGCAATCAGCCCCAGCATTTT
- | TRBJ1-3 | TRBV6-9 | 15 | TRBD1 | CASSYTGTVGNTIYF | TGTGCCAGCAGTTACACCGGGACAGTCGGAAACACCATATATTTT
few | TRBJ1-1 | TRBV20-1 | 12 | - | CSAVQRYTEAFF | TGCAGTGCTGTTCAGCGTTACACTGAAGCTTTCTTT
many | TRBJ1-2 | TRBV9 | 14 | - | CASSSGLRDYGYTF | TGTGCCAGCAGCTCGGGACTAAGGGACTATGGCTACACCTTC
- | TRBJ2-5 | TRBV19 | 16 | - | CASGDTGASLQETQYF | TGTGCCAGTGGGGATACGGGGGCATCCCTTCAAGAGACCCAGTACTTC
- | TRBJ2-1 | TRBV7-2 | 16 | TRBD2 | CASTSMWLAGYNEQFF | TGTGCCAGCACCTCAATGTGGCTAGCGGGATACAATGAGCAGTTCTTC
many | TRBJ2-7 | TRBV7-2 | 14 | - | CASSLSVGGYEQYF | TGTGCCAGCAGCCTGAGCGTCGGGGGCTACGAGCAGTACTTC
many | TRBJ2-5 | TRBV20-1 | 15 | TRBD2 | CSARDLAGVWETQYF | TGCAGTGCTAGAGATCTAGCGGGAGTGTGGGAGACCCAGTACTTC
- | TRBJ2-5 | TRBV7-9 | 16 | TRBD2 | CASSLDSGSPQETQYF | TGTGCCAGCAGCCTGGATAGCGGGAGTCCCCAAGAGACCCAGTACTTC
few | TRBJ1-5 | TRBV7-9 | 15 | - | CASSWGPPSNQPQHF | TGTGCCAGCAGCTGGGGACCTCCGAGCAATCAGCCCCAGCATTTT
- | TRBJ1-1 | TRBV16 | 16 | TRBD1 | CASSQHPGGWNTEAFF | TGTGCCAGCAGCCAACACCCAGGGGGCTGGAACACTGAAGCTTTCTTT
many | TRBJ2-1 | TRBV2 | 17 | TRBD2 | CASSEAVLAGWLNEQFF | TGTGCCAGCAGTGAAGCGGTCCTAGCGGGCTGGCTTAATGAGCAGTTCTTC
few | TRBJ1-5 | TRBV7-2 | 13 | - | CASSSGRPEPQHF | TGTGCCAGCAGCTCGGGACGACCTGAGCCCCAGCATTTT
few | TRBJ2-6 | TRBV5-1 | 19 | - | CASSWMTGPRELGANVLTF | TGCGCCAGCAGCTGGATGACAGGTCCCAGGGAATTGGGGGCCAACGTCCTGACTTTC
many | TRBJ1-2 | TRBV30 | 12 | - | CAWAGTSYGYTF | TGTGCCTGGGCCGGGACATCCTATGGCTACACCTTC
few | TRBJ2-1 | TRBV6-1 | 13 | - | CASETLGYNEQFF | TGTGCCAGCGAAACACTAGGGTACAATGAGCAGTTCTTC
many | TRBJ1-4 | TRBV6-5 | 13 | - | CASSYRINEKLFF | TGTGCCAGCAGTTACAGGATTAATGAAAAACTGTTTTTT
- | TRBJ1-3 | TRBV9 | 16 | - | CASSPSPGASGNTIYF | TGTGCCAGCAGCCCCAGCCCAGGGGCATCCGGAAACACCATATATTTT
- | TRBJ1-2 | TRBV20-1 | 14 | - | CSASSGNSNYGYTF | TGCAGTGCTAGCAGCGGGAACTCTAACTATGGCTACACCTTC
few | TRBJ2-7 | TRBV7-9 | 16 | TRBD2 | CASSLPTSGSSYEQYF | TGTGCCAGCAGCTTACCGACTAGCGGAAGCTCCTACGAGCAGTACTTC
many | TRBJ1-2 | TRBV9 | 15 | - | CASSVAADGYYGYTF | TGTGCCAGCAGCGTCGCCGCCGACGGATACTATGGCTACACCTTC
few | TRBJ2-1 | TRBV7-8 | 13 | - | CASSLEDTYEQFF | TGTGCCAGCAGCTTAGAAGACACCTACGAGCAGTTCTTC
- | TRBJ2-7 | TRBV30 | 14 | TRBD1 | CAWSVGQGPYEQYF | TGTGCCTGGAGTGTGGGACAGGGCCCCTACGAGCAGTACTTC
many | TRBJ1-6 | TRBV6-1 | 13 | TRBD1 | CASSQDRGAPLHF | TGTGCCAGCAGCCAGGACAGGGGAGCACCCCTCCACTTT
few | TRBJ1-1 | TRBV5-8 | 12 | - | CASSLFRHEAFF | TGTGCCAGCAGCTTGTTCCGTCATGAAGCTTTCTTT
few | TRBJ2-7 | TRBV29-1 | 11 | - | CSVGGPGNWYF | TGCAGCGTTGGGGGCCCGGGGAACTGGTACTTC
many | TRBJ1-5 | TRBV12-3/TRBV12-4 | 15 | - | CASSFYDTGHQPQHF | TGTGCCAGCAGTTTTTATGACACGGGACATCAGCCCCAGCATTTT
few | TRBJ2-2 | TRBV15 | 12 | - | CATSGDTGELFF | TGTGCCACCAGCGGGGACACCGGGGAGCTGTTTTTT
- | TRBJ2-7 | TRBV9 | 16 | - | CASSVGIASSSYEQYF | TGTGCCAGCAGCGTAGGTATAGCATCGAGCTCCTACGAGCAGTACTTC
many | TRBJ1-1 | TRBV12-3/TRBV12-4 | 13 | TRBD1 | CASSTWTGGRAFF | TGTGCCAGCAGTACTTGGACAGGGGGGAGGGCTTTCTTT
many | TRBJ2-3 | TRBV12-5 | 16 | TRBD2 | CASGEGLAGGRDTQYF | TGTGCTAGTGGGGAGGGACTAGCGGGAGGGAGAGATACGCAGTATTTT